This paragraph reports one TCR beta chain. Its matching antigen is unknown. The entry originates in a study of T cells in Graves' hyperthyroidism and ophthalmopathy. RNA transcripts gave rise to amplified TCR beta CDR3 regions. The primer set for the first-round RT-PCR of the TCR CDR3 was HTBI. TCRdb independently ran MiXCR on the multiplex PCR reads; one entry per CDR3 protein. Here the sample spans 500,000 to 600,000 distinct CDR3 sequences, more than 45% being singletons. CDR3 length equals 15 residues. Germline loops: CDR1 ENHRY, CDR2 SYGVKD. Between the trimmed V and J ends, which lost 7 bases and 2 bases, there was a span of 14 bases. Study-level results: Ophthalmopathy was distinguished from stable hyperthyroidism by 13 V-J signatures.

The TCR sequence derives from a young woman with Graves' hyperthyroidism. The chain couples TRBV10-3 to TRBJ2-2, with D tentatively TRBD2 (6 bases). The sample comprised peripheral blood or thyroid tissue (not recorded which). CDR3 residues: CAITGGLNNTGELFF. CDR3 bases: TGTGCCATCACCGGGGGTTTAAACAACACCGGGGAGCTGTTTTTT.